This T cell receptor (beta chain) was identified during a study of T cell changes during pregnancy in multiple sclerosis. The germline CDR1 and CDR2 sequences are MNHNS and SASEGT. The CDR3 is made up of 13 amino acids. V lost 5 bases and J 10 bases, leaving 15 bases between the germline ends. Sequenced by immunoSEQ multiplex PCR; TCRdb stores in-frame clones only, minus some. Of some 100,000 clones listed, 94% are singletons. The specimen comprised peripheral blood, sampled before pregnancy. The clonotype originates from a female donor with multiple sclerosis, enrolled in a pregnancy study. The chain carries TRBV6-1 and TRBJ2-4; no definite D call. CDR3 region: CASSTQPGTIQYF. The CDR3 DNA follows: TGTGCCAGCAGTACTCAGCCGGGTACTATTCAGTACTTC.